The 11 T cell receptor beta chains presented below share a single source sample, sequenced in a study of T cell changes during pregnancy in multiple sclerosis. Measured with immunoSEQ multiplex PCR; TCRdb has only the in-frame clones, and not every one. The repertoire includes about 80,000 clones, about 91% of them detected once, and approximately 2.5% sits in the top ten. Sample: peripheral blood, taken before pregnancy. The receptors stem from a female donor with multiple sclerosis, enrolled in a pregnancy study.

The rearrangement joins TRBV18 to TRBJ2-5; 8 bases match TRBD1. The CDR3 has 17 residues. The ends lost 1 base at V and 3 bases at J; junction bases unmatched: 10. CDR1 and CDR2 from the germline V gene are KGHSH and LQKENI. CDR3 sequence: CASSPRHHTGGKETQYF. DNA of the CDR3: TGTGCCAGCTCACCACGCCACCATACAGGGGGAAAAGAGACCCAGTACTTC.

In nucleotides, the CDR3 is TGCGCCAGCAGCTGGGGTCTGGGGGAGGACATTCAGTACTTC. This sequence encodes CASSWGLGEDIQYF. The chain employs TRBV5-1 and TRBJ2-4; possible D gene TRBD2, 6 bases. CDR1 and CDR2 from the germline V gene are SGHRS and YFSETQ. CDR3 length equals 14 residues. V was cut by 3 bases and J by 8 bases, with 15 bases left in between.

The chain employs TRBV5-4 and TRBJ2-3; perhaps TRBD2 as D (5 bases). V was clipped by 4 bases and J by 1 base, with 10 bases between them. The CDR3 sequence is 14 residues long. Per germline, CDR1 SGHNT and CDR2 YYREEE (reference sequence). The CDR3 protein is CASSAKLGTDTQYF. The CDR3 DNA reads as TGTGCCAGCAGCGCGAAACTAGGCACAGATACGCAGTATTTT.

V is TRBV6-5 and J is TRBJ2-4; 9 bases map to TRBD1. The CDR3 has 16 amino acids. With 2 bases clipped from V and 6 bases from J, the junction kept 8 bases outside the gene matches. Germline V lookup: CDR1 MNHEY, CDR2 SVGAGI. CDR3 protein: CASSYTTGTGINIQYF. The CDR3 DNA follows: TGTGCCAGCAGTTACACAACCGGGACAGGGATAAACATTCAGTACTTC.

This chain uses TRBV7-6 with TRBJ1-1; a possible D gene is TRBD1 (5 bases). V was trimmed by 1 base and J by 0 bases, leaving 12 bases between them. This CDR3 has 16 amino acids. Looked up from germline, CDR1 is SGHVS and CDR2 is FNYEAQ. The DNA for the CDR3 is TGTGCCAGCAGCTTAGGATCCCAGGGAATGAACACTGAAGCTTTCTTT. The encoded protein is CASSLGSQGMNTEAFF.

The V and J genes are TRBV29-1 and TRBJ2-1; tentatively, D is TRBD2 (5 bases). V was shortened by 4 bases and J by 10 bases, with 11 bases between the two germline ends. In germline, CDR1 is SQVTM, CDR2 ANQGSEA. This CDR3 contains 11 residues. This CDR3 reads CSVAPRVEQFF. In DNA, the CDR3 is TGCAGCGTTGCCCCGCGGGTAGAGCAGTTCTTC.

The genes are TRBV9 and TRBJ2-3, with D perhaps matching TRBD2 (6 bases). V was pared by 2 bases and J by 0 bases, with 10 bases between. The CDR3 runs 15 residues. Germline V gene lookup returns CDR1 SGDLS and CDR2 YYNGEE. The CDR3 nucleotides are TGTGCCAGCAGCGTTTGGGGGACTAGCACAGATACGCAGTATTTT. Encoded protein: CASSVWGTSTDTQYF.

The gene calls are TRBV11-2 and TRBJ2-1; 7 bases line up with TRBD2. J gave up 4 bases and V 5 bases, and 11 bases lay outside the gene matches. Germline V gives CDR1 SGHAT, CDR2 FQNNGV. This CDR3 region has 16 residues. The CDR3 coding sequence is TGTGCCAGCAGCCTCAGACTAGCTGGGGGATACAATGAGCAGTTCTTC. This translates into CASSLRLAGGYNEQFF.

This rearrangement joins TRBV19 to TRBJ1-5, with a weak D call TRBD1 (5 bases). V was pared by 0 bases and J by 9 bases, with 12 bases between. This CDR3 has 14 amino acids. Germline V CDR1 and CDR2: LNHDA, SQIVND (reference sequence). The CDR3, as DNA: TGTGCCAGTAGTATAGAAGGGGTTCCGGGGCCCCAGCATTTT. This sequence encodes CASSIEGVPGPQHF.

V and J are TRBV27 and TRBJ1-2; the match to TRBD1 covers 7 bases. After removal of 4 bases from V and 8 bases from J, the junction contained 7 bases not matched to a gene. The germline gives CDR1 MNHEY, CDR2 SMNVEV (reference sequence). The length of the CDR3 is 13 residues. The CDR3 is CASSSTGVWGYTF. In DNA form, the CDR3 reads TGTGCCAGCAGTTCCACAGGGGTATGGGGCTACACCTTC.

The V gene is TRBV7-9, the J gene TRBJ2-3, with a possible D match to TRBD2 (6 bases). The CDR3 is made up of 13 amino acids. The V end lost 3 bases, the J end lost 6 bases, and 10 bases lay between the germline ends. CDR1 and CDR2 from the germline V gene are SEHNR and FQNEAQ (reference sequence). CDR3 protein: CASSLPGGDTQYF. Written as DNA, the CDR3 is TGTGCCAGCAGCTTGCCTGGAGGGGATACGCAGTATTTT.